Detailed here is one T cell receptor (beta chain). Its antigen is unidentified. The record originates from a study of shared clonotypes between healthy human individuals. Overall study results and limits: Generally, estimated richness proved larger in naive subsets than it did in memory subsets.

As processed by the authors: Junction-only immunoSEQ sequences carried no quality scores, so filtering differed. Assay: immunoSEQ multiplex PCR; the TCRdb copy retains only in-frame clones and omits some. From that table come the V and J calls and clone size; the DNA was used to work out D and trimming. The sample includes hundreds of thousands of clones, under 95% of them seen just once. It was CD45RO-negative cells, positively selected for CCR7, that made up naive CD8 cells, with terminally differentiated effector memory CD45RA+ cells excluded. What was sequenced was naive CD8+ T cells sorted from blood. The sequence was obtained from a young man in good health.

CDR3 residues: CASSMVGERSTDTQYF. Written as DNA, the CDR3 is TGTGCCAGCAGCATGGTGGGGGAGCGGAGCACAGATACGCAGTATTTT. The rearrangement joins TRBV7-8 to TRBJ2-3, with D possibly being TRBD1 or TRBD2 (5 bases each). V was pared by 5 bases and J by 0 bases, with 15 bases between. CDR1 SGHVS and CDR2 FQNEAQ come from the germline V gene. The length of the CDR3 is 16 residues.